This TCR beta chain was identified in a study of OX40 agonist ivuxolimab in advanced cancers. Overall study: The eligibility criteria allowed prior anti-PD-1, anti-PD-L1 or anti-CTLA-4 therapy, and about 40% had some.

V trimming: 2 bases; J trimming: 0 bases; junction bases outside the gene matches: 1. The CDR3 has 16 amino acids. Germline V CDR1 and CDR2: SGHDT, YYEEEE. Clones were sequenced by immunoSEQ multiplex PCR, and TCRdb holds only the in-frame ones, with some missing. In the table there are over 85,000 clones, 70% to 85% of which are singletons. The source material was CD4+ or CD8+ T cells sorted from blood, sampled in a trial of the OX40 agonist ivuxolimab. V gene TRBV5-6 combines with J gene TRBJ2-2, with 10 bases aligning to TRBD2. This TCR was sampled from an adult with an advanced solid tumor such as melanoma, head and neck, liver or kidney cancer. CDR3 nucleotide sequence: TGTGCCAGCAGCTTTAGCGGGGGGACGAACACCGGGGAGCTGTTTTTT. Its protein product is CASSFSGGTNTGELFF.